This T cell receptor (beta chain) was sequenced for a study of blood T cell repertoires in COVID-19. In the study overall: The origin of the acute and convalescent COVID-19 samples was the United States, Italy and Spain. T cells, B-cell-depleted T cells, or PBMCs supplied cDNA or gDNA.

Measured with immunoSEQ multiplex PCR; TCRdb has only the in-frame clones, and not every one. The profile shows hundreds of thousands of clones, 75% to 90% of them singletons. Participants were aged about 18 to 100 years, lived in 20 to 30 US areas, and enrolled virtually. Recovered status applied to Cohort 3 donors who had two consecutive negative PCRs. It also applied to those with clearance or with symptom resolution. V lost 3 bases to trimming and J lost 6 bases, with 9 bases between them. Germline CDR1 reads SGHRS; CDR2 reads YFSETQ. The length of the CDR3 is 13 residues. This TCR came from a woman aged 18 to 35 who had recovered from COVID-19. Sequencing used PBMCs or T cells enriched from blood (not recorded which). V is TRBV5-1 and J is TRBJ1-4; D gene uncertain. This CDR3 reads CASSSLRDEKLFF. DNA for the CDR3: TGCGCCAGCAGCTCCCTAAGAGATGAAAAACTGTTTTTT.